This T cell receptor beta chain stems from a study of regulatory T cells in long-lasting Graves disease. V dropped 6 bases and J dropped 7 bases, with 19 bases sitting between them. CDR3 length: 16 amino acids. CDR1 MNHNS and CDR2 SASEGT come from the germline V gene. This clonotype was recorded many times. Through Arm-PCR of CDR3 regions and iRepertoire HTBI primers, TCR beta libraries were built. TCRdb re-called the multiplex PCR reads through MiXCR, storing one row per CDR3 protein. The sample shows under 450,000 distinct CDR3 sequences, around 11% of them seen only once. This sample's time point: newly diagnosed GD, antithyroid drugs for less than 3 months. PBMC RNA was the source of the TCR library. In addition, the sample was reused for a study of T cells in Graves' hyperthyroidism and ophthalmopathy.

The sample in question was peripheral blood mononuclear cells (PBMCs), obtained at new diagnosis, from a patient treated with antithyroid drugs. The V and J genes are TRBV6-1 and TRBJ1-6; D is unclear. This clonotype was sampled from a woman in her late teens or twenties with Graves disease. The CDR3 reads CASRTRAGMKNSPLHF. The CDR3 DNA reads as TGTGCCAGCAGAACCCGGGCCGGGATGAAAAATTCACCCCTCCACTTT.